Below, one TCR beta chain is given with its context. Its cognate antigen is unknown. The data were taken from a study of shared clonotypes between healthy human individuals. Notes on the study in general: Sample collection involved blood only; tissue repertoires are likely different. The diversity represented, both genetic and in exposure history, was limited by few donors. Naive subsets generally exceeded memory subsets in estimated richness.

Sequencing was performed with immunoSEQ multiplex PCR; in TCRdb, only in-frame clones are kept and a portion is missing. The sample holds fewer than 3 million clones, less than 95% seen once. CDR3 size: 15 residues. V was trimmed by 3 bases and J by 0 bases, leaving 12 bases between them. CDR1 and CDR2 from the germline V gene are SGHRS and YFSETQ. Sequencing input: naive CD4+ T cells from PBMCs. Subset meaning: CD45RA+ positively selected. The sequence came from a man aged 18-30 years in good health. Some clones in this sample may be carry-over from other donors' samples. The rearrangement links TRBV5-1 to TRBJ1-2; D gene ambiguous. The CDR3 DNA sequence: TGCGCCAGCAGCTCGATAACCGGGACTAACTATGGCTACACCTTC. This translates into CASSSITGTNYGYTF.